Following are 32 T cell receptor beta chains from one sample sequenced in a study of T-cell memory formation after mild COVID-19. TCRdb processed the 5' RACE reads anew with MiXCR; each CDR3 protein has one entry. This sample yields tens of thousands of distinct CDR3 sequences, of which approximately 15% are seen a single time; about a third belongs to the top ten. Sample: PBMCs or a T cell subset sorted from them (not recorded which). The receptors here all came from an adult woman who had mild COVID-19 (a few samples of this study predate the infection). Cell type and time point are not known.

V and J are TRBV12-3 or TRBV12-4 and TRBJ2-1, with TRBD1 matching 11 bases. Trimming at V came to 5 bases and at J to 7 bases, leaving 10 bases not matched to a gene. The CDR3 contains 16 residues. The CDR3 DNA sequence: TGTGCCAGCAGTCGACCGGGGACAGGGGGTATGAATGAGCAGTTCTTC. Amino acid sequence: CASSRPGTGGMNEQFF.

The chain has TRBV6-5 and TRBJ2-1; D might be TRBD2 (6 bases). V dropped 6 bases and J dropped 4 bases, with 13 bases sitting between them. Germline V gene lookup returns CDR1 MNHEY and CDR2 SVGAGI. The CDR3 runs to 14 residues. CDR3 sequence (DNA): TGTGCCAGCAGGGGGGGAGCCTCGTACAATGAGCAGTTCTTC. Amino acid sequence: CASRGGASYNEQFF.

The chain is built from TRBV30 and TRBJ2-1; TRBD2 aligns across 8 bases. The CDR3 covers 11 residues. Germline values: CDR1 GTSNPN, CDR2 SVGIG (reference sequence). V lost 4 bases, J lost 10 bases, and 3 bases stayed unmatched. CDR3 region: CAWTGTREQFF. The CDR3 DNA reads TGTGCCTGGACGGGGACTAGAGAGCAGTTCTTC.

This chain joins TRBV5-1 and TRBJ2-7; a possible D gene is TRBD2 (7 bases). V lost 3 bases and J lost 3, with 13 bases in between. This CDR3 spans 14 amino acids. CDR1 SGHRS and CDR2 YFSETQ come from the germline V gene. The CDR3 reads CASSWGGLIYEQYF. The CDR3 DNA reads TGCGCCAGCAGCTGGGGGGGCCTGATCTACGAGCAGTACTTC.

This chain joins TRBV7-2 and TRBJ2-3; no reliable D call. V gave up 4 bases and J gave up 2 bases, with 34 bases separating them. This CDR3 has 22 amino acids. In germline, CDR1 is SGHTA, CDR2 FQGNSA. The CDR3 DNA reads as TGTGCCAGCAGCTCACCGCCCCGTCGCTCGGGCGAGTCGATTCTCGACACAGATACGCAGTATTTT. It codes for CASSSPPRRSGESILDTDTQYF.

In its sample, this clonotype was seen a few times. V is TRBV27 and J is TRBJ1-6; D unresolved. Germline assignment: CDR1 MNHEY and CDR2 SMNVEV (reference sequence). Trimming took off 4 bases at V and 7 bases at J, with 20 bases between the two ends. The CDR3 spans 17 residues. CDR3 sequence reads: CASSSLRPPGRNSPLHF. CDR3 nucleotide sequence: TGTGCCAGCAGTTCCCTCAGGCCCCCTGGTCGGAATTCACCCCTCCACTTT.

This clonotype was recorded a few times. V gene TRBV5-4 combines with J gene TRBJ1-2; weak D call: TRBD1 (5 bases). V shed 2 bases and J shed 6 bases, with 14 bases lying between them. Per germline, CDR1 SGHNT and CDR2 YYREEE (reference sequence). The CDR3 contains 14 residues. CDR3 DNA sequence: TGTGCCAGCAGCTTTGATGGGCAGGGTAATGGCTACACCTTC. Protein sequence: CASSFDGQGNGYTF.

The V call is TRBV12-3 or TRBV12-4, the J call TRBJ1-4; D might be TRBD1 (5 bases). V was shortened by 7 bases and J by 7 bases, with 19 bases between the two germline ends. The CDR3 is 15 residues long. CDR3: CASKSAGTAGEKLFF. CDR3 nucleotide sequence: TGTGCCAGCAAATCCGCCGGGACGGCTGGTGAAAAACTGTTTTTT.

This clonotype has more than one count but fewer than ten. The chain links TRBV6-1 to TRBJ2-7; 12 bases map to TRBD2. V lost 3 bases, J lost 1 base, and 1 base stayed unmatched. CDR3 length: 15 residues. Germline-derived CDR1 and CDR2 are MNHNS and SASEGT. For the CDR3, the DNA is TGTGCCAGCAGTGACCTAGCGGGAGGGTCCTACGAGCAGTACTTC. This sequence encodes CASSDLAGGSYEQYF.

This clonotype was counted only a few times. This chain joins TRBV20-1 and TRBJ2-1; 9 bases match TRBD2. V was clipped by 0 bases and J by 5 bases; unmatched bases: 5. From germline, CDR1 is DFQATT and CDR2 SNEGSKA (reference sequence). The CDR3 length is 15 residues. The CDR3 sequence is CSARDVAGEDNEQFF. CDR3 coding DNA: TGCAGTGCTAGAGATGTAGCGGGAGAGGACAATGAGCAGTTCTTC.

CDR3 sequence reads: CAIPTQGLDYGYTF. The CDR3 region has the DNA TGTGCCATCCCTACTCAGGGTCTCGACTATGGCTACACCTTC. The genes are TRBV6-1 and TRBJ1-2; possibly TRBD1 for D (5 bases). Germline V gives CDR1 MNHNS, CDR2 SASEGT. Trimming removed 10 bases at V and 3 bases at J, with 18 bases between. This CDR3 comprises 14 residues.

This clonotype was seen many times. This CDR3 reads CASSLEELQETQYF. In DNA form, the CDR3 reads TGTGCCAGCAGCTTAGAGGAGCTCCAAGAGACCCAGTACTTC. The chain combines TRBV7-8 with TRBJ2-5; D is uncertain. CDR3 length equals 14 residues. Germline V gene sequence: CDR1 SGHVS, CDR2 FQNEAQ. The V and J ends lost 1 base and 1 base respectively, with 7 bases between them.

This clonotype was seen only a few times. The V gene is TRBV7-9, the J gene TRBJ2-3; D unresolved. Germline assignment: CDR1 SEHNR and CDR2 FQNEAQ (reference sequence). V lost 2 bases and J lost 4, with 10 bases in between. CDR3 length: 14 residues. The CDR3 spells CASSLPSFSDTQYF. CDR3 DNA sequence: TGTGCCAGCAGCTTACCCAGCTTTTCAGATACGCAGTATTTT.

The CDR3 DNA sequence: TGTGCCAGCAGCCCAGGGGGGTCGGGGGGCTACACAGATACGCAGTATTTT. Amino acids: CASSPGGSGGYTDTQYF. The chain couples TRBV11-2 to TRBJ2-3; D may be TRBD1 or TRBD2 (7 bases each). Germline V CDR1 and CDR2: SGHAT, FQNNGV. The CDR3 totals 17 residues. The germline V and J ends were trimmed by 5 bases and 2 bases, with 20 bases remaining between them. Based on the CDR3 plus reference TRBV11-2 and TRBJ2-3, the full variable domain is EAGVAQSPRYKIIEKRQSVAFWCNPISGHATLYWYQQILGQGPKLLIQFQNNGVVDDSQLPKDRFSAERLKGVDSTLKIQPAKLEDSAVYLCASSPGGSGGYTDTQYFGPGTRLTVL.

This clonotype was found a few times. The chain couples TRBV19 to TRBJ2-7; D might be TRBD2 (5 bases). Trimming stripped 6 bases from V and 0 bases from J, with 9 bases between. Germline CDR1 is LNHDA and CDR2 is SQIVND (reference sequence). CDR3 length: 13 residues. CDR3 region: CASSAGLSYEQYF. The CDR3 DNA follows: TGTGCCAGTAGCGCGGGTCTCTCCTACGAGCAGTACTTC.

The gene calls are TRBV7-6 and TRBJ2-1; D remains unclear. This CDR3 is built from 11 residues. CDR1 SGHVS and CDR2 FNYEAQ come from the germline V gene. Trimming shortened V by 5 bases and J by 9 bases, and 8 bases separated the two germline ends. This CDR3 reads CASSLSSEQFF. Written as DNA, the CDR3 is TGTGCCAGCAGCCTCAGTTCTGAGCAGTTCTTC.

The table lists this clonotype with a few counts. This chain joins TRBV6-2 or TRBV6-3 and TRBJ2-1, with 7 positions matching TRBD1. Trimming took 5 bases from V and 7 from J; bases not matched to a gene: 14. In germline, CDR1 is MNHEY, CDR2 SVGEGT. The CDR3 loop spans 16 amino acids. The CDR3 nucleotides read TGTGCCAGCAGTCTGTTGGGACAGATCCCCGAGAATGAGCAGTTCTTC. Amino acid sequence: CASSLLGQIPENEQFF.

The J gene is TRBJ2-7, the V gene TRBV2; 7 bases are shared with TRBD1. CDR3 size: 15 residues. The V gene end was trimmed by 4 bases and the J gene end by 5 bases; junction bases not matched to a gene: 11. CDR1 is SNHLY, CDR2 FYNNEI, per germline. CDR3 in DNA: TGTGCCAGCAGTGGGGGGAGACAGGGTGACCACGAGCAGTACTTC. This gives the protein CASSGGRQGDHEQYF.

The chain combines TRBV4-1 with TRBJ2-7; 10 nucleotides match TRBD2. The trim removed 1 base at V and 3 bases at J, leaving 3 bases unmatched. This CDR3 comprises 15 residues. Looked up from germline, CDR1 is MGHRA and CDR2 is YSYEKL. CDR3 bases: TGCGCCAGCAGCCAAGTAACTAGCGGGGACTACGAGCAGTACTTC. It specifies CASSQVTSGDYEQYF.

This rearrangement joins TRBV7-9 to TRBJ2-5; 8 bases fit TRBD2. V lost 4 bases and J lost 5; bases outside the gene matches: 9. Germline lookup yields CDR1 SEHNR and CDR2 FQNEAQ (reference sequence). The CDR3 is 15 amino acids. The CDR3 loop is CASSSLTSASETQYF. CDR3 nucleotides: TGTGCCAGCAGCTCCCTGACTAGCGCCAGCGAGACCCAGTACTTC.

The V gene is TRBV7-2, the J gene TRBJ2-6; D might be TRBD1 or TRBD2, each matching 5 bases. The V gene's germline CDR1 is SGHTA and CDR2 FQGNSA. This CDR3 is 18 amino acids long. The germline V and J ends were trimmed by 5 bases and 0 bases, with 17 bases remaining between them. The CDR3, as DNA: TGTGCCAGCAGCGACCAGGGACCCGTCCACTCTGGGGCCAACGTCCTGACTTTC. Amino acid sequence: CASSDQGPVHSGANVLTF. The variable domain in full, with the rest retrieved from reference TRBV7-2 and TRBJ2-6, is GAGVSQSPSNKVTEKGKDVELRCDPISGHTALYWYRQSLGQGLEFLIYFQGNSAPDKSGLPSDRFSAERTGGSVSTLTIQRTQQEDSAVYLCASSDQGPVHSGANVLTFGAGSRLTVL.

This clonotype showed up many times. The gene calls are TRBV29-1 and TRBJ2-2; no clear D. Germline CDR1 reads SQVTM; CDR2 reads ANQGSEA. The CDR3 is 11 amino acids. V was clipped by 6 bases and J by 4 bases, with 6 bases between them. The CDR3 nucleotides are TGCAGCGTCTTTACCACCGGGGAGCTGTTTTTT. Translated: CSVFTTGELFF.

The table lists this clonotype with a few counts. The chain links TRBV4-3 to TRBJ2-7, with TRBD2 identical over 8 bases. Germline V gene data show CDR1 as LGHNA and CDR2 as YSLEER. The length of the CDR3 is 16 residues. Trimming cost V 3 bases and J 5 bases; bases outside gene matches: 12. CDR3 in amino acids: CASSQLRGGLSNEQYF. CDR3 bases: TGCGCCAGCAGCCAGCTCCGGGGGGGGCTATCAAACGAGCAGTACTTC.

The table lists this clonotype with a few counts. This chain connects TRBV7-9 to TRBJ2-7, with D possibly being TRBD1 or TRBD2 (5 bases each). The CDR3 sequence is 15 residues long. Germline V gene data show CDR1 as SEHNR and CDR2 as FQNEAQ (reference sequence). V lost 2 bases and J lost 1, with 12 bases in between. The CDR3 region has the DNA TGTGCCAGCAGCTTATTGGGGGAATTATCCTACGAGCAGTACTTC. The encoded protein is CASSLLGELSYEQYF.

In this sample, this clonotype turned up a few times. The V gene is TRBV29-1, the J gene TRBJ2-7, with D tentatively TRBD1 (5 bases). This CDR3 comprises 13 residues. Germline CDR1 is SQVTM and CDR2 is ANQGSEA. Trimming left V 2 bases short and J 7 bases short, with 15 bases between. The DNA of the CDR3 is TGCAGCGTTGAAATCAGGGTTTTGGGTGAGCAGTACTTC. It codes for CSVEIRVLGEQYF.

This rearrangement joins TRBV7-3 to TRBJ2-1; D unresolved. The V gene lost 5 bases and the J gene lost 2 bases, with 16 bases spanning the gap. Germline loops: CDR1 SGHTA, CDR2 FQGTGA. CDR3 size: 16 residues. The CDR3: CASSLGLAWAYNEQFF. DNA of the CDR3: TGTGCCAGCAGCCTAGGCCTCGCCTGGGCCTACAATGAGCAGTTCTTC.

This clonotype has just a few counts. This chain uses TRBV7-9 with TRBJ2-1; unclear D gene. The CDR3 is 15 residues long. Germline CDR1 SEHNR, CDR2 FQNEAQ (reference sequence). V was shortened by 0 bases and J by 5 bases, with 11 bases between the two germline ends. The CDR3 DNA sequence: TGTGCCAGCAGCTTAGCGCTCCTAGGTGACAATGAGCAGTTCTTC. Encoded protein: CASSLALLGDNEQFF.

This clonotype was counted between two and nine times. This chain joins TRBV4-1 and TRBJ2-7, with D maybe TRBD2 (5 bases). Germline V gene lookup returns CDR1 MGHRA and CDR2 YSYEKL. V lost 3 bases and J 5 bases, leaving 14 bases between the germline ends. The CDR3 loop spans 14 amino acids. CDR3: CASSQTEGENEQYF. CDR3 bases: TGCGCCAGCAGCCAGACTGAGGGAGAGAACGAGCAGTACTTC.

There are many counts of this clonotype. The rearrangement joins TRBV21-1 to TRBJ2-1; the listed D gene, TRBD1, was not tested against the DNA. TRBV21-1 is deemed a pseudogene. The CDR3 sequence is 11 residues long. The CDR3 region has the DNA TGTGCCAGCAAGGACAACAATGAGCAGTTCTTC. Translating gives CASKDNNEQFF.

By share, this clonotype counts as medium-sized (0.01 to 0.1%). The V and J genes are TRBV9 and TRBJ1-5; D gene uncertain. V lost 1 base and J lost 0, with 11 bases in between. CDR1 and CDR2 from the germline V gene are SGDLS and YYNGEE. CDR3 length: 16 amino acids. CDR3 sequence reads: CASSVPLPYSNQPQHF. CDR3 coding DNA: TGTGCCAGCAGCGTACCCCTCCCTTATAGCAATCAGCCCCAGCATTTT.

The table lists this clonotype with a few counts. The chain couples TRBV4-1 to TRBJ2-5; 9 bases line up with TRBD2. The length of the CDR3 is 16 residues. V trimming: 6 bases; J trimming: 4 bases; junction bases outside the gene matches: 12. Germline assignment: CDR1 MGHRA and CDR2 YSYEKL. CDR3 loop: CASSRRFSGGGETQYF. Written as DNA, the CDR3 is TGCGCCAGCAGTCGGAGGTTTAGCGGGGGAGGAGAGACCCAGTACTTC.

The chain employs TRBV5-1 and TRBJ2-1; maybe TRBD2 (6 bases). CDR1 and CDR2 (germline): SGHRS, YFSETQ. Trimming took 0 bases from V and 8 from J, leaving 21 bases between them. The CDR3 is 17 residues long. The CDR3 DNA follows: TGCGCCAGCAGCTTGGCAGGGAGGCTCACCCCTCGGGATGAGCAGTTCTTC. Its translation: CASSLAGRLTPRDEQFF. Full variable domain (missing parts from reference TRBV5-1 and TRBJ2-1): KAGVTQTPRYLIKTRGQQVTLSCSPISGHRSVSWYQQTPGQGLQFLFEYFSETQRNKGNFPGRFSGRQFSNSRSEMNVSTLELGDSALYLCASSLAGRLTPRDEQFFGPGTRLTVL.